This T cell receptor beta chain was sequenced for a study of PD-L1 blockade in urothelial cancer. Some clones are missing from TCRdb's copy, which holds only in-frame ones; the method was immunoSEQ multiplex PCR. The table includes 60,000 to 70,000 clones, approximately 80% detected once. The J segment lost 2 bases and the V segment lost 4 bases, leaving 14 bases of the junction unmatched. Germline V lookup: CDR1 LGHNA, CDR2 YSLEER. This CDR3 spans 18 amino acids. Time point specified: pretreatment peripheral blood. The gene calls are TRBV4-3 and TRBJ2-3; 8 bases map to TRBD1. The input for sequencing was PBMCs, taken around atezolizumab (anti-PD-L1) treatment. The sequence was obtained from a man between 65 and 79 years old with urothelial cancer. DNA for the CDR3: TGCGCCAGCAGCCTGATCGGACAGGGTCAGGGGTCCACAGATACGCAGTATTTT. Protein: CASSLIGQGQGSTDTQYF.